The clone carrying this T cell receptor beta chain was recorded many times. The target antigen is unknown. This entry is derived from a study of cytomegalovirus exposure and HLA in healthy donors. Germline CDR1 and CDR2: SGHDT and YYEEEE. V was trimmed by 4 bases and J by 0 bases, leaving 8 bases between them. The CDR3 covers 15 residues. The study, taken as a whole, reports: One variant, a missense change in DCLRE1C, was linked in a later analysis to TCR beta V- and J-gene trimming.

PCR employed 60 Vbeta and 13 Jbeta primers. The assay was immunoSEQ multiplex PCR, and TCRdb's table has in-frame clones only and misses some. The sample holds 95,000 to 150,000 clones, 65% to 75% seen once. The sequence came from a woman aged 45-59 years in good health and CMV-seropositive. The rearrangement uses TRBV5-6 and TRBJ2-6; weak D call: TRBD1 (5 bases). Sequenced: PBMCs. CDR3 region: CASSLDSSGANVLTF. CDR3 coding DNA: TGTGCCAGCAGCCTAGACAGCTCTGGGGCCAACGTCCTGACTTTC.